These T cell receptor beta chains were read from a single sample in a study of cytomegalovirus exposure and HLA in healthy donors. Data came from immunoSEQ multiplex PCR; TCRdb stores just in-frame clones and leaves some out. The table lists 90,000 to 150,000 clones, 76% of them singletons. Material: PBMCs. The receptors were sampled from a woman in her thirties or forties in good health and CMV-seropositive. Each CDR3 is given with its conserved first and last residue. The D gene is left open where the match is weak. Not every row has a clone size; where given, it reads once, few, many or a size class.

D gene	V gene	J gene	clone size	CDR3 DNA	CDR3 protein
TRBD1	TRBV18	TRBJ1-6	.	TGTGCCAGCTCTCGGGACAGGGCAAGAGGTGCCAATTCACCCCTCCACTTT	CASSRDRARGANSPLHF
TRBD2	TRBV5-6	TRBJ2-1	.	TGTGCCAGCAGTTTTGGACTAGCGGTGGGTCTTGGGAATGAGCAGTTCTTC	CASSFGLAVGLGNEQFF
.	TRBV7-9	TRBJ2-7	.	TGTGCCAGCAGCTCCAGCGGCCCCAACGAGCAGTACTTC	CASSSSGPNEQYF
.	TRBV5-1	TRBJ2-5	.	TGCGCCAGCAGCTTGCTCTCATGGCGGGAGACCCAGTACTTC	CASSLLSWRETQYF
.	TRBV9	TRBJ1-1	.	TGTGCCAGCAGCGGGGCCCCCGTGAACACTGAAGCTTTCTTT	CASSGAPVNTEAFF
.	TRBV7-9	TRBJ2-5	.	TGTGCCAGCAGCTTAAGCAACCAAGAGACCCAGTACTTC	CASSLSNQETQYF
.	TRBV27	TRBJ2-3	few	TGTGCCAGCATTCCCCACGGAGGCGGAGGAGATACGCAGTATTTT	CASIPHGGGGDTQYF
.	TRBV18	TRBJ2-2	few	TGTGCCAGCTCACCATTACGGGAGACCGGGGAGCTGTTTTTT	CASSPLRETGELFF
.	TRBV29-1	TRBJ2-3	.	TGCAGCGCTGTAGCGTGGCAGCCCACAGATACGCAGTATTTT	CSAVAWQPTDTQYF
.	TRBV7-2	TRBJ1-1	.	TGTGCCAGCAGACTGAGGCAGAACACTGAAGCTTTCTTT	CASRLRQNTEAFF
TRBD2	TRBV13	TRBJ2-5	.	TGTGCCAGCAGCTTCGTCGGACTAGCGGGGACCCAAGAGACCCAGTACTTC	CASSFVGLAGTQETQYF
.	TRBV6-5	TRBJ1-2	.	TGTGCCAGCAGTTACCTTGCTAACTATGGCTACACCTTC	CASSYLANYGYTF
.	TRBV6-5	TRBJ2-5	.	TGTGCCAGCAGTTACTCGATTGGGGGGCAAGAGACCCAGTACTTC	CASSYSIGGQETQYF
.	TRBV18	TRBJ2-2	.	TGTGCCAGCTCGCCCCGGAGGGTGGACACCGGGGAGCTGTTTTTT	CASSPRRVDTGELFF
.	TRBV6-4	TRBJ2-3	many	TGTGCCAGCAGTGCGACTAGTAGGAGCACAGATACGCAGTATTTT	CASSATSRSTDTQYF
TRBD1	TRBV6-5	TRBJ1-5	.	TGTGCCAGCAGCTTGGACAGGGGCAATCAGCCCCAGCATTTT	CASSLDRGNQPQHF
TRBD1	TRBV19	TRBJ1-3	.	TGTGCCAGTAGTATCCAGGGACAGGGTACTGGAAACACCATATATTTT	CASSIQGQGTGNTIYF
.	TRBV5-6	TRBJ2-5	.	TGTGCCAGCAGCCCGGAACCCAGGGTGGGGGAGACCCAGTACTTC	CASSPEPRVGETQYF
.	TRBV14	TRBJ1-4	few	TGTGCCAGCAGCCGAGTGCGGGGCCAAAAACTGTTTTTT	CASSRVRGQKLFF
.	TRBV27	TRBJ2-5	.	TGTGCCAGCAGTTTATCGGGGCGGAACCAAGAGACCCAGTACTTC	CASSLSGRNQETQYF
.	TRBV6-5	TRBJ2-3	.	TGTGCCAGCAGTCTGCTAGGCCAGGGTGATACGCAGTATTTT	CASSLLGQGDTQYF
TRBD1	TRBV7-6	TRBJ1-2	.	TGTGCCAGCAGCCCCCTGGGGACAGGGGTAATTGGCTACACCTTC	CASSPLGTGVIGYTF
.	TRBV27	TRBJ1-5	.	TGTGCCAGCAGTTTATCGGACGGGCGCGGGAGGCCCCAGCATTTT	CASSLSDGRGRPQHF
TRBD1	TRBV15	TRBJ2-7	.	TGTGCCACCAGCAGAAAACAGGGGAAGGACGAGCAGTACTTC	CATSRKQGKDEQYF
.	TRBV28	TRBJ1-2	.	TGTGCCAGCAGTTTGGGGGGAGGCTATGGCTACACCTTC	CASSLGGGYGYTF
.	TRBV7-6	TRBJ2-1	.	TGTGCCAGCAGCTTTGCGGGGCACGCGTACAATGAGCAGTTCTTC	CASSFAGHAYNEQFF
.	TRBV5-8	TRBJ2-1	.	TGTGCCAGCAGCTTAGACAGTTCGGGTGAGCAGTTCTTC	CASSLDSSGEQFF
.	TRBV4-1	TRBJ1-5	.	TGCGCCAGCAGCCAACTCGACAGAACTAATCAGCCCCAGCATTTT	CASSQLDRTNQPQHF
TRBD2	TRBV7-6	TRBJ2-5	.	TGTGCCAGCAGCCCTATAGCGGGGGGGCCGAAGACCCAGTACTTC	CASSPIAGGPKTQYF
.	TRBV19	TRBJ2-7	.	TGTGCCAGTAGACCAGGATTCTCCTACGAGCAGTACTTC	CASRPGFSYEQYF
TRBD2	TRBV7-6	TRBJ2-2	.	TGTGCCAGCCAAAGCGGGGCTGCGAACACCGGGGAGCTGTTTTTT	CASQSGAANTGELFF
TRBD1	TRBV27	TRBJ2-3	few	TGTGCCAGCAGCAACAGGGGCCCCAGCACAGATACGCAGTATTTT	CASSNRGPSTDTQYF
TRBD1	TRBV19	TRBJ2-7	.	TGTGCCAGTACCCACCGGGACAGGGTCTACGAGCAGTACTTC	CASTHRDRVYEQYF
TRBD1	TRBV12-5	TRBJ2-7	.	TGTGCTAGTAGTAGGGACAGCTACGAGCAGTACTTC	CASSRDSYEQYF
.	TRBV10-3	TRBJ2-6	few	TGTGCCATCGGGGGGAACTCTGGGGCCAACGTCCTGACTTTC	CAIGGNSGANVLTF
TRBD1	TRBV7-6	TRBJ2-5	.	TGTGCCAGCAGCTTAGCTACAGGGGTACAAGAGACCCAGTACTTC	CASSLATGVQETQYF
.	TRBV29-1	TRBJ1-1	.	TGCAGCGCTGACAGGAACACTGAAGCTTTCTTT	CSADRNTEAFF
TRBD1	TRBV5-6	TRBJ2-5	few	TGTGCCAGCAGCAACCGGGACAGGGGGACCCAAGAGACCCAGTACTTC	CASSNRDRGTQETQYF
.	TRBV7-2	TRBJ1-2	.	TGTGCCAGCAGCTCAAACCGGCGGTCAGGGTGGGTGGATGGCTACACCTTC	CASSSNRRSGWVDGYTF
TRBD1	TRBV6-5	TRBJ1-2	.	TGTGCCAGCAGTGGGGACAGGGGGTACTATGGCTACACCTTC	CASSGDRGYYGYTF
.	TRBV7-6	TRBJ1-5	.	TGTGCCAGCAGCTCCGGTGTGGGAGATCAGCCCCAGCATTTT	CASSSGVGDQPQHF
.	TRBV7-2	TRBJ1-4	.	TGTGCCAGCAGCTCAGGACGGGAAGAGCTTGAAAAACTGTTTTTT	CASSSGREELEKLFF
.	TRBV10-1	TRBJ1-1	.	TGCGCCAGCAGTCCCAGGCGGAACACTGAAGCTTTCTTT	CASSPRRNTEAFF
TRBD1	TRBV5-4	TRBJ2-5	.	TGTGCCAGCAGCGCGGGACAGGGGCGGGAGACCCAGTACTTC	CASSAGQGRETQYF
.	TRBV10-1	TRBJ2-2	.	TGCTCTCGGAACACCGGGGAGCTGTTTTTT	CSRNTGELFF
.	TRBV6-1	TRBJ1-2	.	TGTGCCAGCAGTGAGGACAGCTATGGCTACACCTTC	CASSEDSYGYTF
.	TRBV28	TRBJ1-4	.	TGTGCCAGCAGTTTAGCCCTCCCAGGGTCTAATGAAAAACTGTTTTTT	CASSLALPGSNEKLFF
.	TRBV13	TRBJ2-1	.	TGTGCCAGCAGCAGACAGGTGACCGGTAATGAGCAGTTCTTC	CASSRQVTGNEQFF
.	TRBV5-6	TRBJ2-7	.	TGTGCCAGCAACAGCATCCTTCGACAAGCCTCCTACGAGCAGTACTTC	CASNSILRQASYEQYF
.	TRBV7-9	TRBJ2-3	.	TGTGCCAGCAGCCCGGGGATGGGGACGCAGTATTTT	CASSPGMGTQYF
TRBD1	TRBV9	TRBJ1-1	.	TGTGCCAGCAGCGCCAGACAGGGGAGCACTGAAGCTTTCTTT	CASSARQGSTEAFF
TRBD1	TRBV5-4	TRBJ1-5	.	TGTGCCAGCAGCTTCAAGTCCCGGGACAGCGCCTATAGCAATCAGCCCCAGCATTTT	CASSFKSRDSAYSNQPQHF